This note documents a single T cell receptor beta chain sequence. The assay was immunoSEQ multiplex PCR, and TCRdb's table has in-frame clones only and misses some. Found here are under 250,000 clones, around 82% of them singletons; the top ten hold about 9%. The data stem from a study of blood T cell repertoires in COVID-19. The overall study: Both acute and convalescent COVID-19 samples were obtained from the United States, Italy and Spain.

CDR3 length equals 15 residues. Germline CDR1 KGHSH, CDR2 LQKENI. Trimming removed 1 base from V and 4 bases from J; junction bases left unmatched: 4. Sequences were obtained from peripheral blood. The genes are TRBV18 and TRBJ2-1, with TRBD2 matching 7 bases. The TCR originated in a man aged 35 to 55 with active or convalescent COVID-19. In nucleotides, the CDR3 is TGTGCCAGCTCACCACAGCGGGGTGATTACAATGAGCAGTTCTTC. It codes for CASSPQRGDYNEQFF.